Listed below are T cell receptor beta chains from one sample, sequenced in a study of cytomegalovirus exposure and HLA in healthy donors. Assay used: immunoSEQ multiplex PCR; TCRdb lists only in-frame clones, some missing. The sample has tens of thousands of clones, and its top ten clones hold 3.5% to 4%. Sequencing used PBMCs. These receptors were collected from a female donor in good health and CMV-seropositive. CDR3s include the opening cysteine and the closing phenylalanine or tryptophan. Each record gives: J gene, V gene, D gene, CDR3 protein, CDR3 DNA. D genes are given only for firm matches.

J gene: TRBJ2-2
V gene: TRBV5-6
D gene: TRBD2
CDR3 protein: CASSISGLAPGELFF
CDR3 DNA: TGTGCCAGCAGTATTTCGGGACTAGCTCCCGGGGAGCTGTTTTTT

J gene: TRBJ2-7
V gene: TRBV6-5
D gene: .
CDR3 protein: CASSYRPGTPTYEQYF
CDR3 DNA: TGTGCCAGCAGTTACCGGCCCGGGACTCCCACCTACGAGCAGTACTTC

J gene: TRBJ2-7
V gene: TRBV10-3
D gene: .
CDR3 protein: CAISESPGSAYEQYF
CDR3 DNA: TGTGCCATCAGTGAGTCCCCTGGGAGCGCCTACGAGCAGTACTTC

J gene: TRBJ1-1
V gene: TRBV6-5
D gene: TRBD1
CDR3 protein: CASSFRTGPGTEAFF
CDR3 DNA: TGTGCCAGCAGTTTTCGGACAGGACCGGGCACTGAAGCTTTCTTT

J gene: TRBJ1-1
V gene: TRBV28
D gene: TRBD1
CDR3 protein: CASNSVGTANTEAFF
CDR3 DNA: TGTGCCAGCAATTCTGTCGGGACAGCGAACACTGAAGCTTTCTTT

J gene: TRBJ2-7
V gene: TRBV5-6
D gene: .
CDR3 protein: CASSLGQVGLEHF
CDR3 DNA: TGTGCCAGCAGCTTGGGACAGGTCGGCTTGGAGCACTTC

J gene: TRBJ1-2
V gene: TRBV7-2
D gene: .
CDR3 protein: CASSSNRGKANYGYTF
CDR3 DNA: TGTGCCAGCAGCTCGAATCGAGGGAAAGCTAACTATGGCTACACCTTC

J gene: TRBJ1-1
V gene: TRBV7-9
D gene: TRBD1
CDR3 protein: CASSWGPGQTDGEAFF
CDR3 DNA: TGTGCCAGCAGCTGGGGGCCGGGACAGACAGATGGTGAAGCTTTCTTT

J gene: TRBJ1-4
V gene: TRBV10-3
D gene: TRBD1
CDR3 protein: CAPYEGTGPHLNEKLFF
CDR3 DNA: TGTGCCCCCTACGAGGGGACAGGGCCCCACTTAAATGAAAAACTGTTTTTT

J gene: TRBJ1-5
V gene: TRBV6-6
D gene: .
CDR3 protein: CASSYSAGVEDQPQHF
CDR3 DNA: TGTGCCAGCAGTTACTCGGCAGGGGTGGAAGATCAGCCCCAGCATTTT

J gene: TRBJ2-7
V gene: TRBV11-2
D gene: .
CDR3 protein: CASSLVDGGNYEQYF
CDR3 DNA: TGTGCCAGCAGCCTGGTAGATGGAGGGAACTACGAGCAGTACTTC

J gene: TRBJ2-7
V gene: TRBV7-9
D gene: TRBD1
CDR3 protein: CASSPGQGLSYEQYF
CDR3 DNA: TGTGCCAGCAGCCCCGGACAGGGTTTATCCTACGAGCAGTACTTC

J gene: TRBJ2-1
V gene: TRBV18
D gene: TRBD2
CDR3 protein: CASSLSPASGASIAQFF
CDR3 DNA: TGTGCCAGCTCACTTAGCCCCGCTAGCGGGGCCAGTATTGCGCAGTTCTTC

J gene: TRBJ1-1
V gene: TRBV6-6
D gene: .
CDR3 protein: CASSEGNTEAFF
CDR3 DNA: TGTGCCAGCAGCGAGGGGAACACTGAAGCTTTCTTT

J gene: TRBJ2-5
V gene: TRBV6-5
D gene: TRBD1
CDR3 protein: CASSYQGAQETQYF
CDR3 DNA: TGTGCCAGCAGTTACCAGGGGGCTCAAGAGACCCAGTACTTC

J gene: TRBJ1-6
V gene: TRBV9
D gene: .
CDR3 protein: CASSVEGISPLHF
CDR3 DNA: TGTGCCAGCAGCGTAGAGGGGATATCTCCCCTCCACTTT

J gene: TRBJ2-5
V gene: TRBV5-1
D gene: TRBD2
CDR3 protein: CASSWGGSPQETQYF
CDR3 DNA: TGCGCCAGCAGCTGGGGGGGGTCACCTCAAGAGACCCAGTACTTC

J gene: TRBJ2-7
V gene: TRBV6-5
D gene: TRBD2
CDR3 protein: CASSSSGRKYEQYF
CDR3 DNA: TGTGCCAGCAGCTCTAGCGGGAGGAAGTACGAGCAGTACTTC

J gene: TRBJ1-3
V gene: TRBV5-1
D gene: .
CDR3 protein: CASSLAAGGYSGNTIYF
CDR3 DNA: TGCGCCAGCAGCTTGGCCGCGGGCGGTTACTCTGGAAACACCATATATTTT

J gene: TRBJ2-7
V gene: TRBV6-5
D gene: .
CDR3 protein: CASSYWTAVTYEQYF
CDR3 DNA: TGTGCCAGCAGTTATTGGACAGCCGTGACCTACGAGCAGTACTTC

J gene: TRBJ1-1
V gene: TRBV5-1
D gene: .
CDR3 protein: CASSPGQNTEAFF
CDR3 DNA: TGCGCCAGCAGCCCAGGACAGAACACTGAAGCTTTCTTT

J gene: TRBJ2-7
V gene: TRBV4-2
D gene: .
CDR3 protein: CASSQRQGRGIGPVHEQYF
CDR3 DNA: TGTGCCAGCAGCCAACGGCAGGGGCGCGGAATCGGACCGGTCCACGAGCAGTACTTC

J gene: TRBJ2-7
V gene: TRBV18
D gene: TRBD1
CDR3 protein: CASSVQKTGGEQYF
CDR3 DNA: TGTGCCAGCTCAGTACAAAAGACAGGGGGAGAGCAGTACTTC

J gene: TRBJ2-7
V gene: TRBV4-1
D gene: .
CDR3 protein: CASSQDSPGSYEQYF
CDR3 DNA: TGCGCCAGCAGCCAAGATTCCCCCGGCTCCTACGAGCAGTACTTC

J gene: TRBJ1-1
V gene: TRBV5-1
D gene: .
CDR3 protein: CASRGGGGKDTEAFF
CDR3 DNA: TGCGCCAGCAGGGGAGGGGGGGGGAAGGACACTGAAGCTTTCTTT

J gene: TRBJ2-5
V gene: TRBV11-2
D gene: .
CDR3 protein: CASSLFGREETQYF
CDR3 DNA: TGTGCCAGCAGCTTATTCGGCAGGGAAGAGACCCAGTACTTC

J gene: TRBJ2-1
V gene: TRBV28
D gene: TRBD2
CDR3 protein: CASRLAGVYNEQFF
CDR3 DNA: TGTGCCAGCAGGCTAGCGGGAGTTTACAATGAGCAGTTCTTC

J gene: TRBJ2-3
V gene: TRBV7-2
D gene: .
CDR3 protein: CASSVERRGTQYF
CDR3 DNA: TGTGCCAGCAGCGTCGAGCGTAGGGGTACGCAGTATTTT

J gene: TRBJ2-2
V gene: TRBV6-5
D gene: .
CDR3 protein: CASSYSGLDGGELFF
CDR3 DNA: TGTGCCAGCAGTTACTCCGGACTGGACGGCGGGGAGCTGTTTTTT

J gene: TRBJ2-3
V gene: TRBV4-3
D gene: .
CDR3 protein: CASSQDTGISTDTQYF
CDR3 DNA: TGCGCCAGCAGCCAAGATACGGGTATTAGCACAGATACGCAGTATTTT

J gene: TRBJ2-7
V gene: TRBV7-6
D gene: TRBD2
CDR3 protein: CASSPVGNGGFSYEQYF
CDR3 DNA: TGTGCCAGCAGCCCCGTGGGCAACGGGGGGTTTTCGTACGAGCAGTACTTC

J gene: TRBJ2-7
V gene: TRBV28
D gene: .
CDR3 protein: CASSHFYEQYF
CDR3 DNA: TGTGCCAGCAGTCACTTTTACGAGCAGTACTTC

J gene: TRBJ1-6
V gene: TRBV4-1
D gene: TRBD1
CDR3 protein: CASSQPPGQGSSPLHF
CDR3 DNA: TGCGCCAGCAGCCAACCGCCGGGACAGGGAAGCTCACCCCTCCACTTT

J gene: TRBJ2-7
V gene: TRBV7-2
D gene: .
CDR3 protein: CASSSRQRPYEQYF
CDR3 DNA: TGTGCCAGCAGCTCCAGACAGCGCCCCTACGAGCAGTACTTC

J gene: TRBJ2-5
V gene: TRBV5-1
D gene: TRBD1
CDR3 protein: CASSPNRGQETQYF
CDR3 DNA: TGCGCCAGCAGCCCAAACAGGGGACAAGAGACCCAGTACTTC

J gene: TRBJ2-3
V gene: TRBV18
D gene: .
CDR3 protein: CASSAYRDTISTDTQYF
CDR3 DNA: TGTGCCAGCTCAGCGTACCGGGACACAATAAGCACAGATACGCAGTATTTT

J gene: TRBJ2-5
V gene: TRBV9
D gene: TRBD2
CDR3 protein: CASSARLAVGETQYF
CDR3 DNA: TGTGCCAGCAGCGCACGACTAGCGGTCGGGGAGACCCAGTACTTC

J gene: TRBJ2-4
V gene: TRBV4-1
D gene: .
CDR3 protein: CASSQSPRGLDIQYF
CDR3 DNA: TGCGCCAGCAGCCAATCACCCCGGGGTTTAGACATTCAGTACTTC

J gene: TRBJ2-7
V gene: TRBV6-6
D gene: .
CDR3 protein: CASSGPHGSSYEQYF
CDR3 DNA: TGTGCCAGCAGTGGACCCCACGGGAGCTCCTACGAGCAGTACTTC

J gene: TRBJ1-1
V gene: TRBV29-1
D gene: .
CDR3 protein: CSVGLRNTEAFF
CDR3 DNA: TGCAGCGTTGGCCTAAGGAACACTGAAGCTTTCTTT

J gene: TRBJ1-6
V gene: TRBV6-4
D gene: .
CDR3 protein: CASSDSDKGSPLHF
CDR3 DNA: TGTGCCAGCAGTGACTCGGACAAAGGTTCACCCCTCCACTTT

J gene: TRBJ2-7
V gene: TRBV7-9
D gene: TRBD2
CDR3 protein: CASSFALSGSYEQYF
CDR3 DNA: TGTGCCAGCAGCTTTGCCCTCAGCGGGAGTTACGAGCAGTACTTC

J gene: TRBJ2-1
V gene: TRBV18
D gene: .
CDR3 protein: CASSPPSDNEQFF
CDR3 DNA: TGTGCCAGCTCACCACCCTCAGACAATGAGCAGTTCTTC

J gene: TRBJ2-2
V gene: TRBV11-1
D gene: TRBD2
CDR3 protein: CASSRKTSETGELFF
CDR3 DNA: TGTGCCAGCAGCCGTAAGACTAGCGAGACCGGGGAGCTGTTTTTT